This TCR beta chain was found in a study of shared clonotypes between healthy human individuals. Findings and caveats of the study: Clonotype sharing across a few donors was observed for roughly 5% of naive CD4 clonotypes.

This CDR3 comprises 14 residues. Trimming pared 1 base from V and 1 base from J, leaving 8 bases between. The V gene's germline CDR1 is SGHRS and CDR2 YFSETQ. This clone was counted a few times. Its target is not known. The assay was immunoSEQ multiplex PCR, and TCRdb's table has in-frame clones only and misses some. The sample has 1 million to 1.2 million clones, around three quarters seen once. Source material: memory CD4+ T cells from PBMCs. As for subset: CD45RA-negative fraction. The receptor's source is a young man in good health. Some clones in this sample may be carry-over from other donors' samples. The V and J genes are TRBV5-1 and TRBJ1-1, with unresolved D. The CDR3 DNA is TGCGCCAGCAGCTTGAACAGTGAGAACACTGAAGCTTTCTTT. It encodes CASSLNSENTEAFF.